This TCR beta chain was recovered during a study of blood T cell repertoires in COVID-19. Background on the study: Sites across the United States, Italy and Spain contributed samples from acute and convalescent COVID-19. PBMCs, B-cell-depleted T cells, or T cells provided the cDNA or gDNA that made up the material.

Authors' analysis steps: Reference gene primer amplification gave nucleated cell count estimates. Sequenced by immunoSEQ multiplex PCR; TCRdb stores in-frame clones only, minus some. From that table come the V and J calls and clone size; the DNA was used to work out D and trimming. The profile shows fewer than 200,000 clones, about 87% of them singletons. Germline lookup yields CDR1 LGHDT and CDR2 YNNKEL (reference sequence). This CDR3 has 16 residues. V shed 0 bases and J 6 bases; nucleotides not matched to a gene: 8. The sequence came from a woman aged 18-29 years who had recovered from COVID-19. Sample: peripheral blood. The genes are TRBV3-1 (or the pseudogene TRBV3-2) and TRBJ1-1, with 9 positions matching TRBD1. The chain's CDR3 is CASSQEPGQGAAEAFF. In DNA, the CDR3 is TGTGCCAGCAGCCAAGAGCCGGGACAGGGTGCGGCTGAAGCTTTCTTT.